A single sample is the source of the 28 T cell receptor beta chains below, sequenced in a study of control samples from healthy donors and cancer patients. Sequencing used immunoSEQ multiplex PCR; TCRdb keeps in-frame clones, though not all of them. Of roughly 63,000 clones detected, roughly nine tenths appear once; the ten largest clones hold roughly 1.5%. The specimen sequenced was PBMCs. The receptors originated from a man aged 40-50 years with colorectal cancer.

The V gene is TRBV24-1, the J gene TRBJ2-3, with 10 bases fitting TRBD2. This CDR3 is built from 14 residues. Germline V CDR1 and CDR2: KGHDR, SFDVKD. Germline trimming cut 5 bases from V and 5 bases from J; bases unmatched to any gene: 3. CDR3 sequence: CATSGSGGEDTQYF. The CDR3, as DNA: TGTGCCACCAGTGGGAGCGGGGGGGAAGATACGCAGTATTTT.

The chain recombines TRBV5-4 with TRBJ1-1; 7 bases agree with TRBD1. Per the germline V gene, CDR1 is SGHNT and CDR2 is YYREEE (reference sequence). This CDR3 is 14 amino acids long. Germline trimming cut 4 bases from V and 2 bases from J; bases unmatched to any gene: 5. The CDR3 loop is CASSARDRNTEAFF. The CDR3 DNA is TGTGCCAGCAGCGCCCGGGACAGAAACACTGAAGCTTTCTTT.

This chain connects TRBV7-9 to TRBJ1-5; D ambiguous. The germline V gene encodes CDR1 SEHNR and CDR2 FQNEAQ (reference sequence). The CDR3 spans 14 residues. V was cut by 5 bases and J by 0 bases, with 8 bases left in between. CDR3 bases: TGTGCCAGCAGCCGGGTATCTAGCAATCAGCCCCAGCATTTT. This translates into CASSRVSSNQPQHF.

This chain joins TRBV27 and TRBJ2-7, with D tentatively TRBD2 (5 bases). The CDR3 is 16 residues long. Germline CDR1 reads MNHEY; CDR2 reads SMNVEV (reference sequence). V was pared by 5 bases and J by 2 bases, with 19 bases between. The CDR3 reads CASSPGGGRQTYEQYF. The CDR3 DNA sequence: TGTGCCAGCAGTCCAGGTGGAGGACGGCAAACCTACGAGCAGTACTTC.

The CDR3 is CASSFRAGSSYNEQFF. In DNA form, the CDR3 reads TGTGCCAGTAGTTTCCGAGCGGGCAGCTCCTACAATGAGCAGTTCTTC. The chain has TRBV19 and TRBJ2-1; a weak D match, TRBD2 (6 bases). The CDR3 has 16 residues. The germline CDR1 and CDR2 sequences are LNHDA and SQIVND (reference sequence). The V and J ends lost 5 bases and 0 bases respectively, with 14 bases between them.

V and J are TRBV5-1 and TRBJ2-7; the D gene is possibly TRBD2 (5 bases). V was pared by 2 bases and J by 7 bases, with 13 bases between. This CDR3 is built from 13 residues. Germline loops: CDR1 SGHRS, CDR2 YFSETQ. As DNA, the CDR3 is TGCGCCAGCAGCTTACGCGGACTTGGGGAGCAGTACTTC. Protein: CASSLRGLGEQYF.

This chain connects TRBV7-8 to TRBJ1-2, with D possibly matching TRBD1 (5 bases). V was pared by 5 bases and J by 3 bases, with 19 bases between. This CDR3 spans 16 amino acids. CDR1 is SGHVS and CDR2 is FQNEAQ in the germline V gene. The CDR3 spells CASSQKGRAFDYGYTF. As DNA, the CDR3 is TGTGCCAGCAGCCAAAAGGGCAGGGCTTTCGACTATGGCTACACCTTC.

CDR3 in DNA: TGTGCCAGCGAGCCCGGGGGAGCTGGGGCCAACGTCCTGACTTTC. This codes for CASEPGGAGANVLTF. V usage is TRBV7-3 and J usage is TRBJ2-6; D perhaps matches TRBD2 (6 bases). Per the germline V gene, CDR1 is SGHTA and CDR2 is FQGTGA. The CDR3 loop spans 15 amino acids. Trimming left V 8 bases short and J 2 bases short, with 13 bases between.

The chain couples TRBV11-3 to TRBJ1-2; D ambiguous. From germline, CDR1 is SGHNT and CDR2 YENEEA. This CDR3 has 14 residues. Trimming took off 4 bases at V and 2 bases at J, with 11 bases between the two ends. The CDR3, as DNA: TGTGCCAGCAGCTACTCCGGCGTGAACTATGGCTACACCTTC. Translation: CASSYSGVNYGYTF.

The chain couples TRBV27 to TRBJ1-4; D might be TRBD1 (6 bases). CDR1 is MNHEY, CDR2 SMNVEV, per germline (reference sequence). CDR3 length: 16 amino acids. Trimming took off 2 bases at V and 7 bases at J, with 17 bases between the two ends. CDR3 region: CASSLNGGPYIEKLFF. Here the CDR3 DNA reads TGTGCCAGCAGTTTAAACGGGGGGCCGTATATTGAAAAACTGTTTTTT.

The rearrangement joins TRBV7-3 to TRBJ2-5, with a possible D match to TRBD1 (5 bases). Looked up from germline, CDR1 is SGHTA and CDR2 is FQGTGA. This CDR3 is 13 amino acids long. Trimming stripped 3 bases from V and 5 bases from J, with 10 bases between. CDR3 DNA: TGTGCCAGCAGCTTCGGAAAGGGGGAGACCCAGTACTTC. Translated: CASSFGKGETQYF.

This clone was observed a handful of times. The V and J genes are TRBV12-5 and TRBJ2-3, with TRBD2 matching 11 bases. Germline V gene lookup returns CDR1 LGHNT and CDR2 FRNRAP. The V segment lost 0 bases and the J segment 2 bases; nucleotides outside the gene matches: 10. CDR3 length: 19 amino acids. As DNA, the CDR3 is TGTGCTAGTGGTTTGGTAACCCTAGCGGGGGGTTCTTCCACAGATACGCAGTATTTT. As protein: CASGLVTLAGGSSTDTQYF.

This chain joins TRBV19 and TRBJ2-3; unclear D gene. Germline assignment: CDR1 LNHDA and CDR2 SQIVND (reference sequence). The CDR3 runs 12 residues. V was clipped by 2 bases and J by 5 bases, with 5 bases between them. The CDR3 DNA reads as TGTGCCAGTAGTATAAAAGGAGATACGCAGTATTTT. Protein product: CASSIKGDTQYF. Complete variable domain (other parts from reference TRBV19 and TRBJ2-3): DGGITQSPKYLFRKEGQNVTLSCEQNLNHDAMYWYRQDPGQGLRLIYYSQIVNDFQKGDIAEGYSVSREKKESFPLTVTSAQKNPTAFYLCASSIKGDTQYFGPGTRLTVL.

The rearrangement links TRBV2 to TRBJ1-2, with 7 bases matching TRBD1. There are 14 residues in the CDR3. V lost 5 bases and J lost 4; bases outside the gene matches: 7. Germline loops: CDR1 SNHLY, CDR2 FYNNEI. The CDR3 DNA reads as TGTGCCAGCAGTTCGGACAGGCCGATCTATGGCTACACCTTC. This codes for CASSSDRPIYGYTF.

Here the CDR3 DNA reads TGTGCCAGTAGACCCTCCAGGACTCGGGGCGGCAATCAGCCCCAGCATTTT. Protein sequence: CASRPSRTRGGNQPQHF. V is TRBV19 and J is TRBJ1-5; TRBD1 might be the D (5 bases). Germline V gives CDR1 LNHDA, CDR2 SQIVND (reference sequence). The CDR3 sequence is 17 residues long. The V end was cut by 6 bases, the J end by 2 bases, with 20 bases between.

This chain uses TRBV7-2 with TRBJ2-5, with TRBD2 matching 13 bases. Trimming removed 5 bases from V and 5 bases from J; junction bases left unmatched: 8. Germline V lookup: CDR1 SGHTA, CDR2 FQGNSA. This CDR3 has 16 residues. CDR3 bases: TGTGCCAGCAGCCCCAGGACTAGCGGGGGAAGTGAGACCCAGTACTTC. This codes for CASSPRTSGGSETQYF.

This sequence joins TRBV11-2 and TRBJ2-3, with TRBD2 as a possible D gene (5 bases). Between the trimmed V and J ends, which lost 3 bases and 5 bases, there was a span of 9 bases. From germline, CDR1 is SGHAT and CDR2 FQNNGV. CDR3 size: 13 residues. The chain's CDR3 is CASSFKRVDTQYF. As DNA, the CDR3 is TGTGCCAGCAGCTTTAAGAGGGTAGATACGCAGTATTTT.

The V call is TRBV30, the J call TRBJ1-4, with D unclear. Germline CDR1 GTSNPN, CDR2 SVGIG (reference sequence). Trimming cost V 0 bases and J 14 bases, with 13 bases left between them. CDR3 size: 12 residues. CDR3 amino acids: CAWSVQRGALFF. The CDR3 nucleotides are TGTGCCTGGAGTGTACAGCGGGGTGCCCTGTTTTTT.

V gene TRBV30 combines with J gene TRBJ2-7; tentatively, D is TRBD2 (7 bases). The CDR3 runs to 14 residues. Trimming removed 0 bases at V and 2 bases at J, with 11 bases between. The germline CDR1 and CDR2 sequences are GTSNPN and SVGIG (reference sequence). The CDR3 DNA reads as TGTGCCTGGAGTGTGGGAGGGGGGGCCTACGAGCAGTACTTC. Translated: CAWSVGGGAYEQYF.

J is TRBJ2-7 and V is TRBV11-3; 7 nucleotides line up with TRBD1. V lost 5 bases, J lost 6 bases, and 4 bases stayed unmatched. The CDR3 spans 12 residues. Germline V CDR1 and CDR2: SGHNT, YENEEA. The DNA of the CDR3 is TGTGCCAGCAGCACCAGACAGGGCGAGCAGTACTTC. It codes for CASSTRQGEQYF.

The chain has TRBV4-3 and TRBJ1-2, with a tentative D call TRBD1 (6 bases). V lost 8 bases and J lost 4, with 20 bases in between. The CDR3 totals 15 residues. In germline, CDR1 is LGHNA, CDR2 YSLEER. CDR3 amino acids: CASAPGQPLGYGYTF. Here the CDR3 DNA reads TGCGCCAGCGCCCCTGGACAGCCCCTTGGCTATGGCTACACCTTC.

V is TRBV5-6 and J is TRBJ2-1, with 9 bases fitting TRBD2. The J segment lost 8 bases and the V segment lost 4 bases, leaving 16 bases of the junction unmatched. The CDR3 runs to 17 residues. The germline V gene encodes CDR1 SGHDT and CDR2 YYEEEE. The CDR3 region is CASSAARGGGAEYEQFF. DNA of the CDR3: TGTGCCAGCAGCGCCGCTCGGGGCGGGGGGGCGGAGTATGAGCAGTTCTTC. The variable domain in full, completed from reference TRBV5-6 and TRBJ2-1, reads DAGVTQSPTHLIKTRGQQVTLRCSPKSGHDTVSWYQQALGQGPQFIFQYYEEEERQRGNFPDRFSGHQFPNYSSELNVNALLLGDSALYLCASSAARGGGAEYEQFFGPGTRLTVL.

The gene calls are TRBV14 and TRBJ1-2; D not certain. Germline V gene data show CDR1 as SGHDN and CDR2 as FVKESK. CDR3 size: 15 residues. V lost 1 base to trimming and J lost 4 bases, with 13 bases between them. CDR3 bases: TGTGCCAGCAGCCAAGGCAATCTGGTTCCCTATGGCTACACCTTC. Encoded protein: CASSQGNLVPYGYTF.

The chain carries TRBV3-1 (or the pseudogene TRBV3-2) and TRBJ1-2, with D maybe TRBD1 (5 bases). V was pared by 1 base and J by 4 bases, with 13 bases between. CDR1 LGHDT and CDR2 YNNKEL come from the germline V gene (reference sequence). CDR3 length: 15 amino acids. The CDR3 sequence: CASSQGAGSGYGYTF. The CDR3 DNA is TGTGCCAGCAGCCAAGGGGCAGGGAGCGGCTATGGCTACACCTTC.

This chain links TRBV5-1 with TRBJ2-7, with D hard to call. Per germline, CDR1 SGHRS and CDR2 YFSETQ. Trimming removed 0 bases from V and 2 bases from J, with 9 bases in between. The CDR3 loop spans 14 amino acids. The CDR3 DNA reads TGCGCCAGCAGCTTGGTGTCGGTAGCCTACGAGCAGTACTTC. Protein: CASSLVSVAYEQYF.

This clone was detected only once. The V gene is TRBV5-6, the J gene TRBJ2-3, with 7 positions matching TRBD2. This CDR3 has 16 amino acids. Germline CDR1 and CDR2: SGHDT and YYEEEE. The V gene end was trimmed by 0 bases and the J gene end by 2 bases; junction bases not matched to a gene: 6. CDR3 sequence: CASSLGPAGNTDTQYF. The CDR3 region has the DNA TGTGCCAGCAGCTTGGGCCCAGCGGGGAACACAGATACGCAGTATTTT.

The genes are TRBV7-3 and TRBJ2-1; maybe TRBD2 (7 bases). Germline loops: CDR1 SGHTA, CDR2 FQGTGA. Trimming cost V 9 bases and J 13 bases, with 13 bases left between them. This CDR3 contains 10 residues. CDR3 residues: CASGEGGQFF. The DNA of the CDR3 is TGTGCCAGTGGGGAGGGGGGACAGTTCTTC. Combining the CDR3 with reference TRBV7-3 and TRBJ2-1 gives the whole variable domain GAGVSQTPSNKVTEKGKYVELRCDPISGHTALYWYRQSLGQGPEFLIYFQGTGAADDSGLPNDRFFAVRPEGSVSTLKIQRTERGDSAVYLCASGEGGQFFGPGTRLTVL.

The rearrangement uses TRBV7-8 and TRBJ1-2, with TRBD1 matching over 7 bases. Trimming removed 6 bases from V and 3 bases from J; junction bases left unmatched: 4. Germline V gene lookup returns CDR1 SGHVS and CDR2 FQNEAQ. The CDR3 is made up of 13 amino acids. Here the CDR3 DNA reads TGTGCCAGCAGACAAGGGACAGACTATGGCTACACCTTC. This sequence encodes CASRQGTDYGYTF.